Presented here are 8 T cell receptor beta chains from one specimen sequenced in a study of CD8+ T cells in alopecia areata. The sequencing template was cDNA reverse transcribed from extracted RNA. TCRdb's table, derived via immunoSEQ multiplex PCR, lists solely in-frame clones and lacks some. Here the sample spans around 150,000 clones, around 62% being singletons. Sequencing was performed on CD8+ T cells sorted from blood. The receptors derive from a human donor in good health.

This chain connects TRBV7-9 to TRBJ1-1, with D uncertain. The germline V gene encodes CDR1 SEHNR and CDR2 FQNEAQ (reference sequence). This CDR3 spans 13 amino acids. Trimming removed 0 bases from V and 6 bases from J, with 8 bases in between. CDR3 bases: TGTGCCAGCAGCTTAGCGAGGGTTGCTGAAGCTTTCTTT. Encoded protein: CASSLARVAEAFF.

The chain recombines TRBV27 with TRBJ2-6, with D possibly called TRBD1 or TRBD2 (6 bases each). Germline-derived CDR1 and CDR2 are MNHEY and SMNVEV (reference sequence). V dropped 3 bases and J dropped 2 bases, with 8 bases sitting between them. The CDR3 length is 15 residues. The CDR3 is CASSFGGAGANVLTF. The CDR3 DNA reads TGTGCCAGCAGTTTCGGGGGCGCTGGGGCCAACGTCCTGACTTTC.

Points on this clone: Other DNA sequences in this sample translate to the same CDR3. This rearrangement joins TRBV29-1 to TRBJ1-2; D gene uncertain. Germline values: CDR1 SQVTM, CDR2 ANQGSEA. V lost 0 bases, J lost 8 bases, and 7 bases lay in between. This CDR3 comprises 11 residues. Written as DNA, the CDR3 is TGCAGCGTTGAAGATCGCAGGGGCTACACCTTC. It specifies CSVEDRRGYTF. Supplemented by reference TRBV29-1 and TRBJ1-2, the full variable domain reads SAVISQKPSRDICQRGTSLTIQCQVDSQVTMMFWYRQQPGQSLTLIATANQGSEATYESGFVIDKFPISRPNLTFSTLTVSNMSPEDSSIYLCSVEDRRGYTFGSGTRLTVV.

This clone has only a few counts. The chain couples TRBV29-1 to TRBJ2-7, with D unclear. Trimming pared 1 base from V and 0 bases from J, leaving 7 bases between. Germline values: CDR1 SQVTM, CDR2 ANQGSEA. CDR3 size: 13 residues. CDR3 residues: CSVEGTDSYEQYF. CDR3 nucleotide sequence: TGCAGCGTTGAAGGGACCGACTCCTACGAGCAGTACTTC.

This sequence joins TRBV27 and TRBJ2-2; D not certain. The V gene lost 5 bases and the J gene lost 3 bases, with 10 bases spanning the gap. The CDR3 is 14 amino acids. Germline V gene lookup returns CDR1 MNHEY and CDR2 SMNVEV (reference sequence). The CDR3 DNA follows: TGTGCCAGCAGTGATAGGGTCGACACCGGGGAGCTGTTTTTT. It codes for CASSDRVDTGELFF.

This rearrangement joins TRBV28 to TRBJ2-7; D not certain. Trimming left V 3 bases short and J 3 bases short, with 6 bases between. Germline-derived CDR1 and CDR2 are MDHEN and SYDVKM. The CDR3 spans 12 residues. CDR3 in DNA: TGTGCCAGCAGTTTGTCGGACTACGAGCAGTACTTC. Protein: CASSLSDYEQYF.

This clone has just a few counts. The chain couples TRBV29-1 to TRBJ2-1; unclear D gene. CDR3 length equals 12 residues. V lost 5 bases and J 9 bases, leaving 14 bases between the germline ends. The germline V gene has CDR1 SQVTM and CDR2 ANQGSEA. DNA of the CDR3: TGCAGCGTTCCGGACCAAGCCGTTGAGCAGTTCTTC. As protein: CSVPDQAVEQFF.

The chain has TRBV27 and TRBJ2-1; D may be TRBD2 (6 bases). Germline V gene lookup returns CDR1 MNHEY and CDR2 SMNVEV (reference sequence). V was clipped by 5 bases and J by 4 bases, with 9 bases between them. The CDR3 sequence is 13 residues long. CDR3 DNA: TGTGCCAGCAGTCTGGGACTTTACAATGAGCAGTTCTTC. It specifies CASSLGLYNEQFF.